One T cell receptor (beta chain) is described in this entry. The sample is drawn from a study of OX40 agonist ivuxolimab in advanced cancers. The CDR3 covers 16 residues. Deletions cut 4 bases from V and 2 bases from J, with 17 bases between. Germline V lookup: CDR1 LNHDA, CDR2 SQIVND (reference sequence). Measured with immunoSEQ multiplex PCR; TCRdb has only the in-frame clones, and not every one. This table has tens of thousands of clones, just over 90% appearing once. Sample: CD4+ or CD8+ T cells sorted from blood, taken in a trial of the OX40 agonist ivuxolimab. This receptor was taken from an adult with an advanced solid tumor such as melanoma, head and neck, liver or kidney cancer. The genes are TRBV19 and TRBJ1-1; perhaps TRBD1 as D (6 bases). CDR3 bases: TGTGCCAGTAGTAGCCCATACAGGGTCGTAAACACTGAAGCTTTCTTT. Amino acids: CASSSPYRVVNTEAFF.